The 20 T cell receptor beta chains in this list originate from one sample, sequenced in a study of shared clonotypes between healthy human individuals. TCRdb's table, derived via immunoSEQ multiplex PCR, lists solely in-frame clones and lacks some. Of some 1,900,000 clones detected, approximately 94% appear once; the ten largest clones hold 1.2%. CD8 cells classed as naive were CD45RO-negative and positively selected for CCR7, excluding terminally differentiated effector memory CD45RA+ cells. Sequencing was done on a sample of naive CD8+ T cells sorted from blood. These receptors came from a man younger than 30 in good health.

V usage is TRBV6-6 and J usage is TRBJ2-5; D is unresolved. The DNA end lines up better with TRBJ2-7; the J call may be wrong. CDR1 and CDR2 (germline): MNHNY, SVGAGI (reference sequence). This CDR3 is built from 11 residues. CDR3: CASSAGREQYF. In DNA form, the CDR3 reads TGTGCCAGCAGTGCCGGCCGCGAGCAGTACTTC.

Concerning this clone: Other DNA sequences in this specimen translate into the identical CDR3. The chain uses TRBV7-9 and TRBJ2-7, with D unresolved. Trimming took 9 bases from V and 2 from J, leaving 11 bases between them. The CDR3 runs 12 residues. Per the germline V gene, CDR1 is SEHNR and CDR2 is FQNEAQ (reference sequence). CDR3 amino acids: CASSDGAYEQYF. CDR3 coding DNA: TGTGCCAGTTCGGACGGTGCCTACGAGCAGTACTTC.

V usage is TRBV5-1 and J usage is TRBJ2-5; 8 nucleotides align to TRBD2. Trimming at V came to 0 bases and at J to 4 bases, leaving 8 bases not matched to a gene. CDR1 and CDR2 from the germline V gene are SGHRS and YFSETQ. CDR3 length equals 16 residues. The CDR3 DNA follows: TGCGCCAGCAGCTTGGGTTTAGCGGGGTACGGAGAGACCCAGTACTTC. Its protein is CASSLGLAGYGETQYF. Full variable domain (outside the CDR3, taken from reference TRBV5-1 and TRBJ2-5): KAGVTQTPRYLIKTRGQQVTLSCSPISGHRSVSWYQQTPGQGLQFLFEYFSETQRNKGNFPGRFSGRQFSNSRSEMNVSTLELGDSALYLCASSLGLAGYGETQYFGPGTRLLVL.

The chain has TRBV4-1 and TRBJ2-3; D may be TRBD2 (6 bases). The germline gives CDR1 MGHRA, CDR2 YSYEKL. This CDR3 comprises 16 residues. V gave up 3 bases and J gave up 2 bases, with 15 bases separating them. Here the CDR3 DNA reads TGCGCCAGCAGCCAGATTACTGCGGGACCCACAGATACGCAGTATTTT. Protein sequence: CASSQITAGPTDTQYF.

This chain links TRBV6-5 with TRBJ2-5; 11 bases are a match to TRBD2. The CDR3 covers 15 residues. The germline gives CDR1 MNHEY, CDR2 SVGAGI. V was clipped by 6 bases and J by 5 bases; unmatched bases: 8. CDR3 DNA sequence: TGTGCCAGCAGGTTGACTAGCGGGGCGGGGGAGACCCAGTACTTC. It codes for CASRLTSGAGETQYF.

This chain connects TRBV10-3 to TRBJ2-2; tentatively, D is TRBD1 (6 bases). The CDR3 has 14 amino acids. The V and J ends lost 6 bases and 4 bases respectively, with 12 bases between them. Germline values: CDR1 ENHRY, CDR2 SYGVKD. CDR3 sequence: CAISRRGITGELFF. The CDR3 DNA is TGTGCCATCAGCCGCAGGGGAATCACCGGGGAGCTGTTTTTT.

The gene calls are TRBV9 and TRBJ2-3; 8 nucleotides align to TRBD2. This CDR3 spans 17 amino acids. CDR1 and CDR2 from the germline V gene are SGDLS and YYNGEE. The J segment lost 2 bases and the V segment lost 3 bases, leaving 11 bases of the junction unmatched. For the CDR3, the DNA is TGTGCCAGCAGCGAGGGACTAGGCGGGGCGTTCACAGATACGCAGTATTTT. Encoded protein: CASSEGLGGAFTDTQYF.

This rearrangement joins TRBV13 to TRBJ2-7; D is uncertain. Germline CDR1 PRHDT, CDR2 FYEKMQ (reference sequence). The CDR3 length is 13 residues. Trimming cost V 2 bases and J 5 bases, with 10 bases left between them. DNA of the CDR3: TGTGCCAGCAGCTTAAATCTAAGGAACGAGCAGTACTTC. It translates to CASSLNLRNEQYF. The variable domain in full, with the rest retrieved from reference TRBV13 and TRBJ2-7, is AAGVIQSPRHLIKEKRETATLKCYPIPRHDTVYWYQQGPGQDPQFLISFYEKMQSDKGSIPDRFSAQQFSDYHSELNMSSLELGDSALYFCASSLNLRNEQYFGPGTRLTVT.

This rearrangement joins TRBV9 to TRBJ2-1; TRBD1 matches 7 bases. This CDR3 has 15 residues. The V and J ends lost 3 bases and 3 bases, in that order; junction bases with no gene match: 6. Germline V gene data show CDR1 as SGDLS and CDR2 as YYNGEE. CDR3 sequence (DNA): TGTGCCAGCAGCGAGACAGGGCTTATCTACAATGAGCAGTTCTTC. It specifies CASSETGLIYNEQFF.

In its sample, this clone was seen a few times. The chain combines TRBV10-2 with TRBJ1-1; tentatively, D is TRBD1 (6 bases). Trimming removed 3 bases at V and 10 bases at J, with 18 bases between. This CDR3 region has 14 residues. The germline V gene has CDR1 WSHSY and CDR2 SAAADI. The CDR3 is CASSDGIGDIPAFF. For the CDR3, the DNA is TGCGCCAGCAGTGACGGGATCGGGGACATTCCAGCTTTCTTT.

The V gene is TRBV6-6, the J gene TRBJ1-1, with no clear D. Trimming pared 6 bases from V and 1 base from J, leaving 9 bases between. The CDR3 runs 13 residues. Germline V gene sequence: CDR1 MNHNY, CDR2 SVGAGI (reference sequence). The CDR3 here is CASSPFSNTEAFF. The CDR3 region has the DNA TGTGCCAGCAGCCCTTTCTCGAACACTGAAGCTTTCTTT.

The chain has TRBV4-1 and TRBJ2-7; 8 nucleotides align to TRBD1. The CDR3 contains 16 residues. The J segment lost 1 base and the V segment lost 3 bases, leaving 8 bases of the junction unmatched. Germline CDR1 MGHRA, CDR2 YSYEKL. The CDR3 nucleotides read TGCGCCAGCAGCCAGGAACCGGGACAGGCGTCCTACGAGCAGTACTTC. It codes for CASSQEPGQASYEQYF.

The chain links TRBV10-1 to TRBJ1-4; possible D gene TRBD1, 5 bases. The CDR3 is 13 amino acids. V lost 2 bases and J lost 7, with 8 bases in between. CDR1 WNHNN and CDR2 SYGVQD come from the germline V gene (reference sequence). The CDR3 region has the DNA TGCGCCAGCAGTGAGGACAGAAGTGAAAAACTGTTTTTT. It encodes CASSEDRSEKLFF.

This chain's CDR3 is CASSMRTAQGEKLFF. CDR3 DNA sequence: TGTGCCAGTAGTATGAGGACCGCCCAGGGGGAAAAACTGTTTTTT. V and J are TRBV19 and TRBJ1-4, with D maybe TRBD1 (6 bases). V was shortened by 3 bases and J by 8 bases, with 16 bases between the two germline ends. The germline V gene encodes CDR1 LNHDA and CDR2 SQIVND (reference sequence). The CDR3 sequence is 15 residues long.

The chain recombines TRBV7-6 with TRBJ2-1; no reliable D call. The CDR3 runs to 15 residues. Deletions cut 0 bases from V and 8 bases from J, with 14 bases between. Germline V CDR1 and CDR2: SGHVS, FNYEAQ. CDR3 DNA sequence: TGTGCCAGCAGCTTAGCGGGTACGGGTGGCTATGAGCAGTTCTTC. Translating gives CASSLAGTGGYEQFF.

This clone was detected a few times. This chain connects TRBV28 to TRBJ1-1; 9 positions agree with TRBD1. CDR1 is MDHEN and CDR2 is SYDVKM in the germline V gene. The CDR3 has 16 residues. V dropped 3 bases and J dropped 7; count of bases not matched to a gene: 12. This CDR3 is CASSFRDRVGLNEAFF. The DNA for the CDR3 is TGTGCCAGCAGTTTCAGGGACAGGGTCGGGCTGAATGAAGCTTTCTTT.

The chain carries TRBV13 and TRBJ2-2, with D unclear. The CDR3 consists of 13 residues. With 5 bases removed from V and 7 bases from J, the gap between germline ends came to 11 bases. CDR1 PRHDT and CDR2 FYEKMQ come from the germline V gene (reference sequence). The DNA of the CDR3 is TGTGCCAGCAGCAGCACCAGAGGCGGGGAGCTGTTTTTT. It translates to CASSSTRGGELFF. The whole variable domain, remainder taken from reference TRBV13 and TRBJ2-2, is AAGVIQSPRHLIKEKRETATLKCYPIPRHDTVYWYQQGPGQDPQFLISFYEKMQSDKGSIPDRFSAQQFSDYHSELNMSSLELGDSALYFCASSSTRGGELFFGEGSRLTVL.

The chain combines TRBV29-1 with TRBJ1-2; D is possibly TRBD1 (5 bases). Trimming pared 1 base from V and 2 bases from J, leaving 8 bases between. The CDR3 extends over 13 amino acids. Germline V gives CDR1 SQVTM, CDR2 ANQGSEA. The CDR3 nucleotides read TGCAGCGTTGAAGCGGGACGGAACTATGGCTACACCTTC. Residues: CSVEAGRNYGYTF.

The chain uses TRBV5-1 and TRBJ1-6; 8 bases line up with TRBD1. The CDR3 extends over 13 amino acids. Germline loops: CDR1 SGHRS, CDR2 YFSETQ. With 5 bases clipped from V and 7 bases from J, the junction kept 2 bases outside the gene matches. The CDR3 sequence: CASRTGENSPLHF. CDR3 bases: TGCGCCAGCAGGACAGGGGAAAATTCACCCCTCCACTTT.

This clone was counted only a few times. CDR3 protein: CASVDRLYTDTQYF. DNA for the CDR3: TGTGCCAGTGTTGACCGCCTATACACAGATACGCAGTATTTT. The V call is TRBV19, the J call TRBJ2-3; no firm D call. The CDR3 is made up of 14 amino acids. Germline CDR1 is LNHDA and CDR2 is SQIVND (reference sequence). Trimming took off 8 bases at V and 2 bases at J, with 14 bases between the two ends.